What follows are 9 T cell receptor beta chains derived from one specimen sequenced in a study of T cell responses to AZD1222 COVID-19 vaccine. TCRdb's table, derived via immunoSEQ multiplex PCR, lists solely in-frame clones and lacks some. This sample yields 150,000 to 200,000 clones, of which around 93% are seen a single time; approximately 4.8% belongs to the top ten. Sequenced material: peripheral blood, taken on day 0 of AZD1222 vaccination. Source of these receptors: an adult in good health.

The table lists this clone with a count of one. This chain joins TRBV29-1 and TRBJ2-3; D possibly matches TRBD1 or TRBD2 (6 bases each). V shed 4 bases and J shed 4 bases, with 15 bases lying between them. CDR3 length: 14 residues. Germline CDR1 and CDR2: SQVTM and ANQGSEA. The CDR3 sequence: CSVVGGRGADTQYF. CDR3 DNA: TGCAGCGTTGTTGGGGGGCGCGGAGCAGATACGCAGTATTTT.

The V call is TRBV5-1, the J call TRBJ2-7; TRBD1 agrees at 10 bases. Looked up from germline, CDR1 is SGHRS and CDR2 is YFSETQ. The CDR3 is made up of 13 amino acids. V dropped 4 bases and J dropped 7; count of bases not matched to a gene: 5. The CDR3 loop reads CASSQGQGKEQYF. The DNA for the CDR3 is TGCGCCAGCAGCCAGGGACAGGGGAAAGAGCAGTACTTC.

The genes are TRBV15 and TRBJ1-1; tentative D call: TRBD1 (5 bases). CDR3 size: 17 residues. Germline V gene data show CDR1 as LNHNV and CDR2 as YYDKDF (reference sequence). The V end lost 0 bases, the J end lost 5 bases, and 19 bases lay between the germline ends. In DNA, the CDR3 is TGTGCCACCAGCAGAGATGGCGCGCGGCAGGGAAGAACTGAAGCTTTCTTT. Translation gives CATSRDGARQGRTEAFF.

The CDR3 loop is CASSFRDPTYEQYF. The CDR3 DNA follows: TGTGCCAGCAGTTTCCGAGATCCCACCTACGAGCAGTACTTC. The J gene is TRBJ2-7, the V gene TRBV28; D gene unclear. The ends were cut back, 3 bases at V and 2 bases at J, with 11 bases in the middle. There are 14 residues in the CDR3. Looked up from germline, CDR1 is MDHEN and CDR2 is SYDVKM.

The chain has TRBV7-8 and TRBJ2-7, with TRBD2 matching over 9 bases. CDR3 length equals 15 residues. Trimming cost V 4 bases and J 2 bases; bases outside gene matches: 6. Germline lookup yields CDR1 SGHVS and CDR2 FQNEAQ. CDR3 nucleotide sequence: TGTGCCAGCAGCTCATTGACTAGCGGCGCCTACGAGCAGTACTTC. Protein: CASSSLTSGAYEQYF. Based on the CDR3 plus reference TRBV7-8 and TRBJ2-7, the full variable domain is GAGVSQSPRYKVAKRGQDVALRCDPISGHVSLFWYQQALGQGPEFLTYFQNEAQLDKSGLPSDRFFAERPEGSVSTLKIQRTQQEDSAVYLCASSSLTSGAYEQYFGPGTRLTVT.

The table lists this clone with a few counts. The V gene is TRBV5-1, the J gene TRBJ2-7; D not resolved. CDR1 SGHRS and CDR2 YFSETQ come from the germline V gene. V dropped 1 base and J dropped 7 bases, with 9 bases sitting between them. This CDR3 spans 12 amino acids. The CDR3 DNA reads as TGCGCCAGCAGCTTGCGGGTTGGGGAGCAGTACTTC. This encodes CASSLRVGEQYF.

This clone was counted a single time. The chain's CDR3 is CASSKRQRSGENSNQPQHF. The CDR3 region has the DNA TGTGCCAGCAGCAAACGACAGCGAAGTGGGGAGAATAGCAATCAGCCCCAGCATTTT. The chain carries TRBV21-1 and TRBJ1-5. TRBV21-1 is classified as a pseudogene. The CDR3 runs 19 residues.

The rearrangement joins TRBV2 to TRBJ2-7, with D perhaps matching TRBD2 (6 bases). CDR1 SNHLY and CDR2 FYNNEI come from the germline V gene. The CDR3 is 14 amino acids. Trimming removed 4 bases at V and 0 bases at J, with 10 bases between. This CDR3 is CASSGSGLSYEQYF. CDR3 coding DNA: TGTGCCAGCAGTGGTAGCGGACTCTCCTACGAGCAGTACTTC.

The V and J genes are TRBV18 and TRBJ2-7, with D perhaps TRBD2 (6 bases). V lost 3 bases to trimming and J lost 2 bases, with 11 bases between them. The CDR3 runs to 14 residues. Germline-derived CDR1 and CDR2 are KGHSH and LQKENI. CDR3 sequence: CASSPGGATYEQYF. The CDR3, as DNA: TGTGCCAGCTCACCGGGCGGGGCCACCTACGAGCAGTACTTC.